This T cell receptor (beta chain) is drawn from a study of blood T cell repertoires in COVID-19 (dated by TCRdb to the early 2020s). As for the study more broadly: Samples covering the acute and convalescent phases of COVID-19 were provided by collaborators in the United States, Italy and Spain. The prospective study material was composed of cDNA or gDNA derived from T cells, B-cell-depleted T cells, or PBMCs. Subjects who had been exposed to COVID-19, were actively infected with it, or had recovered from it provided the deeply sampled blood TCRbeta repertoires that made up the dataset. The repertoires were released in a freely available public database meant as a resource for research on the immune response to SARS-CoV-2. The samples were drawn from two sources: the first 160 participants of the ongoing ImmuneRACE study, and 1,200 or so subjects contributed by 6 global collaborators. Sample metadata almost always included a de-identified subject ID, COVID-19 status, age in years and sex. Where available, HLA class I and class II types were taken from metadata supplied by the sample provider and were not determined by assay-based typing.

TCRbeta CDR3 regions were amplified from genomic DNA by means of the immunoSEQ Assay, a bias-controlled multiplex PCR. Per the authors' processing: The number of nucleated cells in each sample was estimated from the amplification of reference gene primers within the assay. Sequence reads were collapsed and filtered to measure the absolute abundance of every unique TCRbeta CDR3 rearrangement. For each sample, productive Simpson clonality was calculated as the square root of Simpson's diversity index over productive rearrangements. TCRdb mirrors the immuneACCESS table, restricted to in-frame sequences. Some clones are absent from its copies; in checked studies, under half trace to an unresolved V gene, and the reason for the others is unknown. V and J calls plus clone size are reproduced from that table; the DNA served to infer D and trimming. The table for this sample lists approximately 52,000 clones; more than 90% of them were counted only once. The ten largest clones represent about 6.3% of the sample.

Each collaborating institution followed its own protocols to collect whole blood in K2EDTA tubes. For TCRbeta analysis, collaborators shipped samples as frozen whole blood, isolated PBMCs, or DNA extracted from either of those sample types. About this clone: Its recognized antigen is unknown. The sample holds no much larger clone one base away, and base qualities are not on file.

Taken from cysteine to phenylalanine, the CDR3 has 15 residues. Solely the CDR3 DNA is kept, with 45 bases framed from the first base. V is trimmed back by 2 bases and J by 3 bases, and the junction contains 3 bases that no gene match accounts for. CDR1 and CDR2 are drawn from the germline V gene: MNHGY, SVAAGI. Study-level results and caveats: How much clinical and demographic metadata was included differed by source and by participant, and the metadata was provided uncurated.

The receptor comes from a man aged 45-65 years with active COVID-19. Sequencing was carried out using peripheral blood. The V and J genes are TRBV6-9 and TRBJ2-5; TRBD1 fits 10 bases in the junction. The CDR3 protein sequence reads: CASSYRDRGKETQYF. The DNA sequence is as follows: TGTGCCAGCAGTTATCGGGACAGGGGAAAAGAGACCCAGTACTTC.